This TCR beta chain appears in the sequencing data of a study of OX40 agonist ivuxolimab in advanced cancers. In the study overall: Ivuxolimab was a fully human IgG2 agonistic monoclonal antibody targeting the costimulatory receptor OX40 (CD134). In the dose-escalation cohort, 82.7% of patients were male, and the mean age was around 60 years, with a range of 23 to 79. Intravenous ivuxolimab was administered to patients every 2 weeks at six dose levels: 0.01, 0.1, 0.3, 1.5, 3 and 10 mg/kg. The paper describes the monotherapy dose-escalation part (N of about 47 patients) of the phase I trial of ivuxolimab. Partial responses occurred in three dose-escalation patients: two with cutaneous melanoma and one with hepatocellular carcinoma. Patients were allowed to have had prior anti-PD-1, anti-PD-L1 or anti-CTLA-4 therapy, and more than 30% of the dose-escalation patients had previously received checkpoint inhibitors. The point of sequencing TCRbeta in the periphery was to test whether ivuxolimab changed TCR sequence diversity and drove clonal T-cell expansion. Among the roughly 52 dose-escalation patients, 19 had hepatocellular carcinoma, roughly 15 melanoma, 9 renal cell carcinoma and 9 head and neck cancer.

The germline V end is reduced by 4 bases and the J end by 2 bases; junction bases left unmatched: 10. The CDR3 covers 16 residues, taking in both the cysteine and the phenylalanine. Of the read, only the CDR3 DNA is kept; its 48 bases are in frame from base 1. Looking up the germline V gene (reference sequence) yields CDR1 LNHDA and CDR2 SQIVND. Genomic DNA was isolated from the sorted cells so that the TCRbeta CDR3 region could be sequenced. TCRbeta CDR3 regions were sequenced using the immunoSEQ Assay. Sourced from immuneACCESS, this table was stored by TCRdb with only in-frame sequences that have V and J called. A share of the clones is absent; for the studies checked, an unresolved V gene accounts for under half, and the remainder has no known explanation. Recorded for this sample are roughly 73,000 clones; around 88% of them occurred a single time. Under 3% of the sample rests with the top ten.

This clone was seen once. Its cognate antigen has yet to be identified. Per-base qualities were not stored, and no clone one base away is much larger. Patients with autoimmune disease history or receiving systemic immunosuppression were excluded from the trial. Peripheral blood for TCR sequencing was drawn from every dose cohort at baseline, at cycle 4 day 1 and at cycle 7 day 1. The samples were taken from a phase I, first-in-human, multicenter, open-label dose-escalation trial of ivuxolimab. Adults with locally advanced or metastatic head and neck squamous cell, hepatocellular, melanoma or renal cell carcinoma were enrolled in the trial. Before TCR sequencing, CD4+ and CD8+ T cells were separately sorted from peripheral blood. What the research found in general, with its limitations: Which antigens the clonally expanded peripheral T cells were specific for was not determined. Low levels of normalized T-cell clonal expansion were also seen in some nonresponding patients. After ivuxolimab, CD8+ T cells had more expanded clones than CD4+ T cells on average. At doses of 0.1 to 3.0 mg/kg, clonal expansion of both CD4+ and CD8+ T cells in blood was seen between baseline and week 6. Partial responders in the 0.1-3.0 mg/kg groups had among the lowest normalized peripheral clonal expansion, especially among CD8+ T cells.

The chain employs TRBV19 and TRBJ2-7, with TRBD1 identical over 8 junction bases. This receptor was identified in an adult with an advanced solid tumor such as melanoma, head and neck, liver or kidney cancer. Sequencing used CD4+ or CD8+ T cells sorted from blood, obtained in a trial of the OX40 agonist ivuxolimab. The CDR3 reads as follows: CASSTRTGGPTYEQYF. The nucleotide sequence is TGTGCCAGTAGTACAAGAACAGGGGGGCCTACCTACGAGCAGTACTTC.